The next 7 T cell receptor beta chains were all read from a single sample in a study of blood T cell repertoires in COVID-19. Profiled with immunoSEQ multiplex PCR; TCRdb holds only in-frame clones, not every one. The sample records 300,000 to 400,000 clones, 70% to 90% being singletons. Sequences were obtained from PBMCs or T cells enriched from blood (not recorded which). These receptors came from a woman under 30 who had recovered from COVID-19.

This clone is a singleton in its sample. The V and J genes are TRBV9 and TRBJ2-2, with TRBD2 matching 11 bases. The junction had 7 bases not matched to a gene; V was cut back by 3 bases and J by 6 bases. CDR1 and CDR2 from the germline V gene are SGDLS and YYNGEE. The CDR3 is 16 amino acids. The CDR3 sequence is CASSAHSGGVAGELFF. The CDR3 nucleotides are TGTGCCAGCAGCGCCCATAGCGGGGGGGTAGCCGGGGAGCTGTTTTTT.

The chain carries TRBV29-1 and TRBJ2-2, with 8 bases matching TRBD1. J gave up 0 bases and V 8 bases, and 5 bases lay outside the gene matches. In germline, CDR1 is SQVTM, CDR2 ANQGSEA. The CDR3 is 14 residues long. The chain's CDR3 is CSFRTGTNTGELFF. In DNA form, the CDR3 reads TGCAGCTTCCGGACAGGGACGAACACCGGGGAGCTGTTTTTT.

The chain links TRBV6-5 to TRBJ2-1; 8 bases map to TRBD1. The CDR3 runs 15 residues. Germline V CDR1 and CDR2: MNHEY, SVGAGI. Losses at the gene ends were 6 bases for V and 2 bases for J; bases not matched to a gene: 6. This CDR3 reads CASRRDRTTYNEQFF. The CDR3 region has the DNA TGTGCCAGCAGACGGGACAGGACGACCTACAATGAGCAGTTCTTC.

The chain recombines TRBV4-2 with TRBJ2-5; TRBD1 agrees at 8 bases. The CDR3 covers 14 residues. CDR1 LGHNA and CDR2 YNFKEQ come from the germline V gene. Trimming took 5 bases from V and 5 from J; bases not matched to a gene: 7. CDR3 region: CASSTRTGRETQYF. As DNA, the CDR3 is TGTGCCAGCAGCACCCGGACAGGGCGGGAGACCCAGTACTTC.

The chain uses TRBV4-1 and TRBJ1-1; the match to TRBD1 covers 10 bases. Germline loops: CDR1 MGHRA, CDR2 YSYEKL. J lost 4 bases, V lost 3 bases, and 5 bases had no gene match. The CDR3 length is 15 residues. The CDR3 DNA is TGCGCCAGCAGCCACCCGACAGGGGGCCGCACTGAAGCTTTCTTT. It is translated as CASSHPTGGRTEAFF.

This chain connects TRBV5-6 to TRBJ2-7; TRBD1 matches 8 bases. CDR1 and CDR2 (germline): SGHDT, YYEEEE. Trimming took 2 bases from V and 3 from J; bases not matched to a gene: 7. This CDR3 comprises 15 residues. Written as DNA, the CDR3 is TGTGCCAGCAGCTTAGGGGCAGGGGGCTTCTACGAGCAGTACTTC. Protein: CASSLGAGGFYEQYF.

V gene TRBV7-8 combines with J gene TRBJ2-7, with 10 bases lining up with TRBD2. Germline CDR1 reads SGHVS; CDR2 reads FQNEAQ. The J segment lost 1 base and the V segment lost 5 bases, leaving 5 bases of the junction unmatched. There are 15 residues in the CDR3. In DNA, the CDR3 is TGTGCCAGCAGCGAGGGACTAGCGTCTTCCTACGAGCAGTACTTC. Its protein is CASSEGLASSYEQYF.